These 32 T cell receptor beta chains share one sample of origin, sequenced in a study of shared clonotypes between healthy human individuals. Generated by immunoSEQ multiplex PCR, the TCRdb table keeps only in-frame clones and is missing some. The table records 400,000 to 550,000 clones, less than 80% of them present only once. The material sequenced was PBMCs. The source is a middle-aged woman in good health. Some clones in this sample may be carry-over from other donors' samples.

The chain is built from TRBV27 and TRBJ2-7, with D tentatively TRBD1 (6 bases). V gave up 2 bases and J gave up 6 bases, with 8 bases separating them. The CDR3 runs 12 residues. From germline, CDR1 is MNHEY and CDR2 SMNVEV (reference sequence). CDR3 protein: CASSLGRGEQYF. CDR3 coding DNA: TGTGCCAGCAGTTTAGGCAGGGGCGAGCAGTACTTC.

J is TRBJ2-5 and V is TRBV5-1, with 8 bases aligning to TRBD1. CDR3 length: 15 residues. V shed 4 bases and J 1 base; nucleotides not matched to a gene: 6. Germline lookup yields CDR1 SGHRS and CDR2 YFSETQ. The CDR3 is CASSQLGQGQETQYF. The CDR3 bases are TGCGCCAGCAGCCAATTAGGACAGGGCCAAGAGACCCAGTACTTC.

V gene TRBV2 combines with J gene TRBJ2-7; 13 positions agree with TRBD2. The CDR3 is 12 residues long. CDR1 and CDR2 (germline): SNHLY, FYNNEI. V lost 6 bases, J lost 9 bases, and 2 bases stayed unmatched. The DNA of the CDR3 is TGTGCCAGCAGAGGGACTAGCGGGACGCAGTACTTC. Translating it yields CASRGTSGTQYF.

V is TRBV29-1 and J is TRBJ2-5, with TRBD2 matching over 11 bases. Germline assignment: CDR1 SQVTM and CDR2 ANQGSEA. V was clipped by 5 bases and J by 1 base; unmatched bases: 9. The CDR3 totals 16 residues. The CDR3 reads CSVRGGTSGTQETQYF. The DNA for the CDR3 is TGCAGCGTTAGGGGGGGGACTAGCGGAACCCAAGAGACCCAGTACTTC.

This CDR3 is CASSQEVGSTTNTIYF. CDR3 DNA sequence: TGTGCCAGCAGCCAAGAAGTAGGTTCTACTACAAACACCATATATTTT. The gene calls are TRBV4-2 and TRBJ1-3; no firm D call. V dropped 0 bases and J dropped 6 bases, with 15 bases sitting between them. The CDR3 length is 16 residues. CDR1 and CDR2 from the germline V gene are LGHNA and YNFKEQ.

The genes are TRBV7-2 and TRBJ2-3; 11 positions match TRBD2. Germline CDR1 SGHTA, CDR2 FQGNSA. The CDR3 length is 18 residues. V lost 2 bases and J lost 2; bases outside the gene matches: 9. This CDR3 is CASSLKVGTSGYTDTQYF. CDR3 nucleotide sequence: TGTGCCAGCAGCTTAAAGGTCGGGACTAGCGGTTACACAGATACGCAGTATTTT.

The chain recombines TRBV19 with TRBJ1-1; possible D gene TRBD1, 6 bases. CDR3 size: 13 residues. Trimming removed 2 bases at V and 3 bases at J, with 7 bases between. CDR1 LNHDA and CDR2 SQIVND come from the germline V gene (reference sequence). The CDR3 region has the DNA TGTGCCAGTAGTATACGACAGGACACTGAAGCTTTCTTT. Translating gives CASSIRQDTEAFF.

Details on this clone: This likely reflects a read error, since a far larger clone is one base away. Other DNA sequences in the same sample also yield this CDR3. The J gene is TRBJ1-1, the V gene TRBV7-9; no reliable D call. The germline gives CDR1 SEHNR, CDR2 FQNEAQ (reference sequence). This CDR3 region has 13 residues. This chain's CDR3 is CASSLDMNTEAFF. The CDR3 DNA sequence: TGTGCCAGCAGCTTAGACATGAACACTGAAGCCTTCTTT.

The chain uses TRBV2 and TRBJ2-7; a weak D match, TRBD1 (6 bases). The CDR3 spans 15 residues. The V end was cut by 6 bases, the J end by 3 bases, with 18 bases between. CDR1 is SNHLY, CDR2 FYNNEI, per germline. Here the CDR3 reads CASSLAGQTHYEQYF. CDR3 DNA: TGTGCCAGCAGCCTCGCAGGACAGACCCACTACGAGCAGTACTTC.

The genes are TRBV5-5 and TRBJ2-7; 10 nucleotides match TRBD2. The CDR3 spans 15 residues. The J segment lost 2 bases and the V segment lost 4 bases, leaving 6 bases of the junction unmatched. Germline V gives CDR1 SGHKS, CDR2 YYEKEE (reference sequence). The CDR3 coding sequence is TGTGCCAGCAGCGCAGGACTAGCGGAGGCCTACGAGCAGTACTTC. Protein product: CASSAGLAEAYEQYF.

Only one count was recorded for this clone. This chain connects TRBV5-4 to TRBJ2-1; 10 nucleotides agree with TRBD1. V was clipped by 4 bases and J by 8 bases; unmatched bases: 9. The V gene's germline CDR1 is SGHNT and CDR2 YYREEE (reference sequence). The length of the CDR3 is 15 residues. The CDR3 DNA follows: TGTGCCAGCAGCATGTCCGGGACAGGGGTTGATGAGCAGTTCTTC. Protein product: CASSMSGTGVDEQFF.

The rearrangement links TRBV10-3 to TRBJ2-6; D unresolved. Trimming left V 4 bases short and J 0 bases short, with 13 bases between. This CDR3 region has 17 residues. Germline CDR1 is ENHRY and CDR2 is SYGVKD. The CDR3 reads CAISGTTADSGANVLTF. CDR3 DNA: TGTGCCATCAGTGGGACGACGGCCGACTCTGGGGCCAACGTCCTGACTTTC.

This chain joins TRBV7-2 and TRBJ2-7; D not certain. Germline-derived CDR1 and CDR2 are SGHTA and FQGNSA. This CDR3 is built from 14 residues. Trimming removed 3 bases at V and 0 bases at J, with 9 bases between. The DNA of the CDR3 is TGTGCCAGCAGCTTTGCGGAAAGCTCCTACGAGCAGTACTTC. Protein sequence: CASSFAESSYEQYF.

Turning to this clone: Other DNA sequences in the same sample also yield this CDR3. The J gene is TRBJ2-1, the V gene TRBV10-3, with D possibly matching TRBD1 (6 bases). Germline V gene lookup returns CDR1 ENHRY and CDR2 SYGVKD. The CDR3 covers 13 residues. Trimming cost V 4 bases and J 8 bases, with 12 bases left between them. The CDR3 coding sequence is TGTGCCATCAGTGGCCTAGCAGGGGATGAGCAGTTCTTC. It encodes CAISGLAGDEQFF.

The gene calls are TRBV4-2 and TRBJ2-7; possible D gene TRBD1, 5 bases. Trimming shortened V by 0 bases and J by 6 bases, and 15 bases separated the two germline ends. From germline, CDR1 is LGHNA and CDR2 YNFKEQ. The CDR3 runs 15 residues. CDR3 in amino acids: CASSQDLRVSVEQYF. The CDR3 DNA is TGTGCCAGCAGCCAAGATCTCAGGGTGTCTGTCGAGCAGTACTTC.

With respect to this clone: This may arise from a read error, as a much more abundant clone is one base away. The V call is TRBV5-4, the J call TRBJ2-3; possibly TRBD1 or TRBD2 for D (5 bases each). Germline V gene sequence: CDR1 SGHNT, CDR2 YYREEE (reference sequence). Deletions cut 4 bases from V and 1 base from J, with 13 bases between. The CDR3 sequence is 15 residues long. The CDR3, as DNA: TGTGCCAGCAGCAAGGGACGGGGAGGCACAGATACGCAGTATTTT. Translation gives CASSKGRGGTDTQYF.

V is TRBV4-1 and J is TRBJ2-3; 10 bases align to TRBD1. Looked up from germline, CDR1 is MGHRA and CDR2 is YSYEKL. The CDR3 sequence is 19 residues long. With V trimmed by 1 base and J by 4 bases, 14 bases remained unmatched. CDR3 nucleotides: TGCGCCAGCAGCCAAGGGCGACAGGGGGCGACACTCTCCGCAGATACGCAGTATTTT. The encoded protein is CASSQGRQGATLSADTQYF.

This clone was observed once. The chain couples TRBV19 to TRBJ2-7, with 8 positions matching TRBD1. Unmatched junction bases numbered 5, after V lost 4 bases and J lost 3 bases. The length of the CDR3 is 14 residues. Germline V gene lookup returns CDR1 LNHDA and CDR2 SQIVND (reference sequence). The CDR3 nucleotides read TGTGCCAGTAGTAGAGGCAGGGGGCTCTACGAGCAGTACTTC. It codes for CASSRGRGLYEQYF. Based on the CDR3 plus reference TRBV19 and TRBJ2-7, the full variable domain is DGGITQSPKYLFRKEGQNVTLSCEQNLNHDAMYWYRQDPGQGLRLIYYSQIVNDFQKGDIAEGYSVSREKKESFPLTVTSAQKNPTAFYLCASSRGRGLYEQYFGPGTRLTVT.

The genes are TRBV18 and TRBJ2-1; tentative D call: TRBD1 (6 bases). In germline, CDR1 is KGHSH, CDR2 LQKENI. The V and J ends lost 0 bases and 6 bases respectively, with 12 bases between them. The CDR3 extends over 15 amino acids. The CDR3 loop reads CASSPPARGSNEQFF. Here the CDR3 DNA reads TGTGCCAGCTCACCACCCGCCAGGGGTAGCAATGAGCAGTTCTTC. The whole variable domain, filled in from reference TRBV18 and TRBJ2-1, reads NAGVMQNPRHLVRRRGQEARLRCSPMKGHSHVYWYRQLPEEGLKFMVYLQKENIIDESGMPKERFSAEFPKEGPSILRIQQVVRGDSAAYFCASSPPARGSNEQFFGPGTRLTVL.

The CDR3 protein is CASTNSGARGVNIQYF. In nucleotides, the CDR3 is TGTGCCAGCACCAACTCAGGGGCCCGGGGGGTAAACATTCAGTACTTC. The chain recombines TRBV28 with TRBJ2-4; a weak D match, TRBD2 (7 bases). This CDR3 contains 16 residues. V lost 7 bases to trimming and J lost 6 bases, with 22 bases between them. Looked up from germline, CDR1 is MDHEN and CDR2 is SYDVKM.

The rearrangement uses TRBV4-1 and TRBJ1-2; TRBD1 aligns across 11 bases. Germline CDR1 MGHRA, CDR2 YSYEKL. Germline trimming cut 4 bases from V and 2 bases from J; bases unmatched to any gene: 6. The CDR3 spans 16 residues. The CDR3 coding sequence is TGCGCCAGCAGCCGGACAGGGGGCTCGTTCAACTATGGCTACACCTTC. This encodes CASSRTGGSFNYGYTF.

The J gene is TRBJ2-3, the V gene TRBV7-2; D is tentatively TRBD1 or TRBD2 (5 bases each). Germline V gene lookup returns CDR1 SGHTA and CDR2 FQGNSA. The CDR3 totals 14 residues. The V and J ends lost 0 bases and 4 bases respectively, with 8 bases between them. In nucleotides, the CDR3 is TGTGCCAGCAGCTTAGCGAGAGGGGCAGATACGCAGTATTTT. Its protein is CASSLARGADTQYF.

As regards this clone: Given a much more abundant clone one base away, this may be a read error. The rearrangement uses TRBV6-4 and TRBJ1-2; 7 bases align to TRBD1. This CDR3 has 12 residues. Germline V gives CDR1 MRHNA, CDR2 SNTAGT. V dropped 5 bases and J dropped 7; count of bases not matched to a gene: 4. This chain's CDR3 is CASSQTGSGYTF. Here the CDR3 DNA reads TGTGCCAGCAGTCAGACAGGGAGTGGCTACACCTTC.

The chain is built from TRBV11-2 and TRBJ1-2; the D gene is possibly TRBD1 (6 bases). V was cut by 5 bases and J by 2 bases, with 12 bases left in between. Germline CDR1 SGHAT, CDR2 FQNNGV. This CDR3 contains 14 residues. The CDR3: CASSPGAPNYGYTF. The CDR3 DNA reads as TGTGCCAGCAGCCCAGGGGCACCCAACTATGGCTACACCTTC. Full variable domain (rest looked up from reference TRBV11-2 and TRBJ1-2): EAGVAQSPRYKIIEKRQSVAFWCNPISGHATLYWYQQILGQGPKLLIQFQNNGVVDDSQLPKDRFSAERLKGVDSTLKIQPAKLEDSAVYLCASSPGAPNYGYTFGSGTRLTVV.

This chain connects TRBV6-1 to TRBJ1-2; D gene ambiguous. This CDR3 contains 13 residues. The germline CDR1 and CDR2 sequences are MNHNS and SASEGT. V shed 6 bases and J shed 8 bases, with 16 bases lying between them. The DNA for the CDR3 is TGTGCCAGCAGGCCGGGCCCCGCTAGGGGCTACACCTTC. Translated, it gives CASRPGPARGYTF.

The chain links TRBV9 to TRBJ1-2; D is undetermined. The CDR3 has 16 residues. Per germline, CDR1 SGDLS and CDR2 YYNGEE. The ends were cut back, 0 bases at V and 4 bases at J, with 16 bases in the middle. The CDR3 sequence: CASSVGVGANFYGYTF. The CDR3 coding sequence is TGTGCCAGCAGCGTAGGGGTAGGAGCGAATTTCTATGGCTACACCTTC.

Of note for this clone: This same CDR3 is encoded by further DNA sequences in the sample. CDR3 loop: CASSIAGDTEAFF. CDR3 DNA sequence: TGTGCCAGTAGTATAGCGGGGGACACTGAAGCTTTCTTT. The V and J genes are TRBV19 and TRBJ1-1; D might be TRBD1 (5 bases). The germline CDR1 and CDR2 sequences are LNHDA and SQIVND (reference sequence). The CDR3 consists of 13 residues. The germline V and J ends were trimmed by 1 base and 3 bases, with 6 bases remaining between them.

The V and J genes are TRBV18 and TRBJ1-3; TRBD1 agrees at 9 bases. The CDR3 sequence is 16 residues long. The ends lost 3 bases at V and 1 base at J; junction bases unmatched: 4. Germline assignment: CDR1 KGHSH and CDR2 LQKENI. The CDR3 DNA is TGTGCCAGCTCACCGACAGGGGGAACTTCTGGAAACACCATATATTTT. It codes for CASSPTGGTSGNTIYF.

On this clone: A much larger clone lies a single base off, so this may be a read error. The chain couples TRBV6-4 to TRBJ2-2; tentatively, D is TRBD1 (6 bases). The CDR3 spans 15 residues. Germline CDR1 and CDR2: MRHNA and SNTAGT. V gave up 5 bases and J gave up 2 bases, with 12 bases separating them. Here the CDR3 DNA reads TGTGCCAGCAGTACGACAGGAGGTAACACCGGGGAGCTGTTTTTT. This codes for CASSTTGGNTGELFF.

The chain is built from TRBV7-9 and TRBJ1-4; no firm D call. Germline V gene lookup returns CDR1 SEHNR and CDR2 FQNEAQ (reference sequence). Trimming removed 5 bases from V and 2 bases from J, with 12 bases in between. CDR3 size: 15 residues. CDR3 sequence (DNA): TGTGCCAGCAGCCAATTATTAGGGACTAATGAAAAACTGTTTTTT. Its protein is CASSQLLGTNEKLFF.

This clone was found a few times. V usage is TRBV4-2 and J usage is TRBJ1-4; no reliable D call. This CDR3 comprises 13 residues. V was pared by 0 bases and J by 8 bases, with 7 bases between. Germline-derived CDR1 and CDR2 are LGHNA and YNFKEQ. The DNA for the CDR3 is TGTGCCAGCAGCCAAGAGCGTCTAGAAAAACTGTTTTTT. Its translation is CASSQERLEKLFF.

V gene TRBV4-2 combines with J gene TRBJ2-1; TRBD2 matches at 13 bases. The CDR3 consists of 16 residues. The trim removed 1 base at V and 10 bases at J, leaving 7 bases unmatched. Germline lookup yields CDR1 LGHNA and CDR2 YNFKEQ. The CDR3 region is CASSQATSGRALEQFF. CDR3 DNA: TGTGCCAGCAGCCAAGCCACTAGCGGGAGGGCCCTAGAGCAGTTCTTC.